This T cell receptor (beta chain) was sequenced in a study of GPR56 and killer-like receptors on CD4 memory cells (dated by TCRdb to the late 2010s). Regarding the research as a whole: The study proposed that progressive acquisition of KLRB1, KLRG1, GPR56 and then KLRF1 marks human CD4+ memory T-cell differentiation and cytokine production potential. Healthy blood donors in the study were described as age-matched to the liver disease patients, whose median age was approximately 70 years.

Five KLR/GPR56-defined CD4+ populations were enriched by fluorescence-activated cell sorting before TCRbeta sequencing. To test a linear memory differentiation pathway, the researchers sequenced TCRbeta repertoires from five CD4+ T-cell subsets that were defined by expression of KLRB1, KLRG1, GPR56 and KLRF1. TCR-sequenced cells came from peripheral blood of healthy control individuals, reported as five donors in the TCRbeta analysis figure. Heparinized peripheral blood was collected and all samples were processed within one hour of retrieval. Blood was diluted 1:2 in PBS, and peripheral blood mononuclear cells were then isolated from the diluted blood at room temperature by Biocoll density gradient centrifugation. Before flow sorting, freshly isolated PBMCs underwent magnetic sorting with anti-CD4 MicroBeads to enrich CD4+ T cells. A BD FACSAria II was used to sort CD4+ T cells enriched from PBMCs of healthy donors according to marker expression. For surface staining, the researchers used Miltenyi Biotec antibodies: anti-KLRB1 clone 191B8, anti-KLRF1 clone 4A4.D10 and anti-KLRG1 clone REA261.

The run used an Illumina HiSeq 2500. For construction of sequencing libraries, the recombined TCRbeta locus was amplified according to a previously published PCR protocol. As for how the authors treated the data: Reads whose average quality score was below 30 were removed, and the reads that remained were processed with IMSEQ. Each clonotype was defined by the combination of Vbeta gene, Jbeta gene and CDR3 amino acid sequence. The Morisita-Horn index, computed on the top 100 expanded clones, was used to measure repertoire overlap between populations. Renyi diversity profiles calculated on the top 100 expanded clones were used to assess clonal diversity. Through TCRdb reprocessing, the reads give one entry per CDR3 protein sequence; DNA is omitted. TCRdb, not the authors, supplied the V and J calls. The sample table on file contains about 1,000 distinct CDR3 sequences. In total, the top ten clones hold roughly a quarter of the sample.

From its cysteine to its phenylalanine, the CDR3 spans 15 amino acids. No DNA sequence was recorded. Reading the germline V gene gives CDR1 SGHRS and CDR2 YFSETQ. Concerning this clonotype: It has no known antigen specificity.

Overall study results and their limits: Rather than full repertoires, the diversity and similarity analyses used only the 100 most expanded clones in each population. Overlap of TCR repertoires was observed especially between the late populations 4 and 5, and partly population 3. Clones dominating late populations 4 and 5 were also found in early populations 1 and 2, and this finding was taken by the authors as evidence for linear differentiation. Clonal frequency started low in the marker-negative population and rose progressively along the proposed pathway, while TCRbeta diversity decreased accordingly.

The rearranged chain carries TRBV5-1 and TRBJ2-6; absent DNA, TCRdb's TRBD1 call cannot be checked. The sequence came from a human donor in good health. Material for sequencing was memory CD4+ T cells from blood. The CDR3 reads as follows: CASSFGDTGANVLTF.